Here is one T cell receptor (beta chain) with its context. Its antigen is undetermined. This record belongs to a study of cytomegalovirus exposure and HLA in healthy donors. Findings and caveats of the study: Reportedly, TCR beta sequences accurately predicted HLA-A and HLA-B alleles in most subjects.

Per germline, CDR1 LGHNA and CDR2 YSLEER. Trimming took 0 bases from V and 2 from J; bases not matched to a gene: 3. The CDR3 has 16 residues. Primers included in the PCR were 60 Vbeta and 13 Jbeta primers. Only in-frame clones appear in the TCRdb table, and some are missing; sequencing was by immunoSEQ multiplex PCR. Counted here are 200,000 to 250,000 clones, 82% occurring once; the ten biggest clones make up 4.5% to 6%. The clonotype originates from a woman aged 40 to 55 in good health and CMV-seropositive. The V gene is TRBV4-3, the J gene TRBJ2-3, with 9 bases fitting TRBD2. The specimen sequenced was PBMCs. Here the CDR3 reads CASSQDPSGTTDTQYF. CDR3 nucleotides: TGCGCCAGCAGCCAAGATCCTAGCGGGACCACAGATACGCAGTATTTT.